Listed here are 18 T cell receptor beta chains from one sample, sequenced in a study of control samples from healthy donors and cancer patients. The protocol was immunoSEQ multiplex PCR, while the TCRdb copy is restricted to in-frame clones and leaves out a portion. The sample gives 150,000 to 180,000 clones, roughly 94% of which show up once; around 5.4% is in the top ten. Sequencing was done on a sample of blood. The receptors come from a man between 40 and 49 years old in good health.

The chain uses TRBV7-3 and TRBJ1-1; D remains ambiguous. Between the trimmed V and J ends, which lost 1 base and 1 base, there was a span of 7 bases. The germline gives CDR1 SGHTA, CDR2 FQGTGA. CDR3 length: 14 residues. The CDR3 DNA is TGTGCCAGCAGCTTAAGTTTGGGGAACACTGAAGCTTTCTTT. Its translation is CASSLSLGNTEAFF.

As DNA, the CDR3 is TGCGCCAGCAGCCAAGACAGGGGGGCTGAAAAACTGTTTTTT. It yields the protein CASSQDRGAEKLFF. The chain has TRBV4-1 and TRBJ1-4; 7 nucleotides agree with TRBD1. J gave up 7 bases and V 0 bases, and 2 bases lay outside the gene matches. CDR1 and CDR2 (germline): MGHRA, YSYEKL. The CDR3 is 14 residues long.

The V and J genes are TRBV7-9 and TRBJ1-2; the D gene is possibly TRBD1 (6 bases). CDR1 and CDR2 from the germline V gene are SEHNR and FQNEAQ (reference sequence). Trimming pared 1 base from V and 3 bases from J, leaving 12 bases between. The CDR3 spans 15 residues. The CDR3 reads CASSLDRTDYYGYTF. CDR3 bases: TGTGCCAGCAGCTTAGACAGGACAGACTACTATGGCTACACCTTC.

The gene calls are TRBV7-9 and TRBJ2-3; tentatively, D is TRBD1 (5 bases). Deletions cut 7 bases from V and 2 bases from J, with 13 bases between. The germline gives CDR1 SEHNR, CDR2 FQNEAQ (reference sequence). CDR3 length equals 14 residues. CDR3 nucleotides: TGTGCCAGCATCCCCCCGGACAACACAGATACGCAGTATTTT. It encodes CASIPPDNTDTQYF.

A single count supports this clone. The chain recombines TRBV5-1 with TRBJ1-1, with D possibly being TRBD1 (6 bases). Germline-derived CDR1 and CDR2 are SGHRS and YFSETQ. Trimming took 5 bases from V and 1 from J, leaving 12 bases between them. The CDR3 runs 14 residues. CDR3 in amino acids: CASREDSRNTEAFF. The DNA for the CDR3 is TGCGCCAGCAGGGAGGACAGCCGGAACACTGAAGCTTTCTTT.

This clone came up once. The V and J genes are TRBV18 and TRBJ1-2; TRBD1 agrees at 10 bases. J was trimmed by 7 bases and V by 6 bases; bases with no gene match: 14. CDR1 KGHSH and CDR2 LQKENI come from the germline V gene. The CDR3 totals 16 residues. The CDR3: CASSLGTGVLSSGYTF. The CDR3 region has the DNA TGTGCCAGCTCCCTCGGGACAGGGGTTCTTTCGAGTGGCTACACCTTC.

The chain is built from TRBV5-1 and TRBJ1-6; 8 nucleotides line up with TRBD1. Per the germline V gene, CDR1 is SGHRS and CDR2 is YFSETQ. The CDR3 loop spans 15 amino acids. After removal of 0 bases from V and 10 bases from J, the junction contained 6 bases not matched to a gene. CDR3 sequence: CASSLEIGQGSPLHF. The CDR3 DNA sequence: TGCGCCAGCAGCTTGGAAATCGGACAGGGATCACCCCTCCACTTT. The complete variable domain, with remaining parts taken from reference TRBV5-1 and TRBJ1-6, reads KAGVTQTPRYLIKTRGQQVTLSCSPISGHRSVSWYQQTPGQGLQFLFEYFSETQRNKGNFPGRFSGRQFSNSRSEMNVSTLELGDSALYLCASSLEIGQGSPLHFGNGTRLTVT.

The chain combines TRBV30 with TRBJ1-6, with 11 bases lining up with TRBD1. The CDR3 contains 15 residues. CDR1 GTSNPN and CDR2 SVGIG come from the germline V gene (reference sequence). Trimming at V came to 2 bases and at J to 7 bases, leaving 4 bases not matched to a gene. CDR3 sequence reads: CAWSPWTGGNSPLHF. The CDR3 DNA sequence: TGTGCCTGGAGTCCATGGACAGGGGGCAATTCACCCCTCCACTTT.

This clone was counted a single time. The V gene is TRBV13, the J gene TRBJ1-1; a possible D gene is TRBD1 (5 bases). CDR3 size: 16 residues. Trimming pared 0 bases from V and 3 bases from J, leaving 14 bases between. In germline, CDR1 is PRHDT, CDR2 FYEKMQ (reference sequence). The CDR3 loop reads CASSLGVGRVDTEAFF. In nucleotides, the CDR3 is TGTGCCAGCAGCTTAGGAGTGGGCAGGGTGGACACTGAAGCTTTCTTT.

CDR3 nucleotide sequence: TGCAGCGCAACAGGGGGCTCGGGCACCGGGGAGCTGTTTTTT. Encoded protein: CSATGGSGTGELFF. J is TRBJ2-2 and V is TRBV29-1; 9 bases are shared with TRBD1. V lost 7 bases to trimming and J lost 4 bases; unmatched junction nucleotides: 7. CDR3 length: 14 residues. Germline V lookup: CDR1 SQVTM, CDR2 ANQGSEA.

This rearrangement joins TRBV13 to TRBJ1-2; D is perhaps TRBD1 (5 bases). V dropped 5 bases and J dropped 1 base, with 11 bases sitting between them. This CDR3 comprises 14 residues. CDR1 PRHDT and CDR2 FYEKMQ come from the germline V gene (reference sequence). CDR3 bases: TGTGCCAGCAGCAGGGACGTGGATAACTATGGCTACACCTTC. Amino acid sequence: CASSRDVDNYGYTF.

The J gene is TRBJ1-2, the V gene TRBV9; D is unclear. This CDR3 comprises 13 residues. Trimming shortened V by 0 bases and J by 1 base, and 4 bases separated the two germline ends. The germline V gene has CDR1 SGDLS and CDR2 YYNGEE. Here the CDR3 DNA reads TGTGCCAGCAGCGTAGGGGATAACTATGGCTACACCTTC. Its protein is CASSVGDNYGYTF. Drawing the rest from reference TRBV9 and TRBJ1-2, the complete variable domain is DSGVTQTPKHLITATGQRVTLRCSPRSGDLSVYWYQQSLDQGLQFLIQYYNGEERAKGNILERFSAQQFPDLHSELNLSSLELGDSALYFCASSVGDNYGYTFGSGTRLTVV.

This clone was recorded once. V gene TRBV5-1 combines with J gene TRBJ1-2; weak D call: TRBD1 (5 bases). Trimming stripped 0 bases from V and 4 bases from J, with 10 bases between. The CDR3 is 14 residues long. The germline V gene encodes CDR1 SGHRS and CDR2 YFSETQ. The CDR3 loop reads CASSLDQGGYGYTF. In nucleotides, the CDR3 is TGCGCCAGCAGCTTGGACCAGGGCGGCTATGGCTACACCTTC.

DNA of the CDR3: TGTGCCAGCAGTTTTAGGGGGTCACGCCAAGAGACCCAGTACTTC. It is translated as CASSFRGSRQETQYF. The chain recombines TRBV27 with TRBJ2-5; tentatively, D is TRBD1 (6 bases). Trimming left V 3 bases short and J 1 base short, with 12 bases between. Per the germline V gene, CDR1 is MNHEY and CDR2 is SMNVEV (reference sequence). The CDR3 covers 15 residues.

This clone was counted between two and nine times. The chain uses TRBV10-1 and TRBJ2-7, with D unresolved. CDR3 length equals 11 residues. With 3 bases removed from V and 4 bases from J, the gap between germline ends came to 4 bases. CDR1 and CDR2 (germline): WNHNN, SYGVQD (reference sequence). The CDR3 coding sequence is TGCGCCAGCAGTGACGGGTACGAGCAGTACTTC. Protein sequence: CASSDGYEQYF.

The CDR3 DNA is TGTGCCAGCTCACACGACAGGGTAGAGTCACCCCTCCACTTT. It encodes CASSHDRVESPLHF. The gene calls are TRBV18 and TRBJ1-6, with TRBD1 matching over 7 bases. The CDR3 sequence is 14 residues long. V lost 4 bases and J lost 10; bases outside the gene matches: 7. Germline values: CDR1 KGHSH, CDR2 LQKENI.

The V call is TRBV9, the J call TRBJ1-4; D gene ambiguous. The CDR3 spans 16 residues. Trimming left V 0 bases short and J 3 bases short, with 12 bases between. Germline V gene sequence: CDR1 SGDLS, CDR2 YYNGEE. CDR3 sequence (DNA): TGTGCCAGCAGCGTAGGTAGAGGACTATCTAATGAAAAACTGTTTTTT. As protein: CASSVGRGLSNEKLFF.

The chain recombines TRBV5-1 with TRBJ2-3, with 13 nucleotides matching TRBD2. Looked up from germline, CDR1 is SGHRS and CDR2 is YFSETQ. CDR3 length: 15 amino acids. V was clipped by 4 bases and J by 5 bases; unmatched bases: 4. The DNA of the CDR3 is TGCGCCAGCAGCACCGGGACTAGCGGGGAAGATACGCAGTATTTT. Its translation is CASSTGTSGEDTQYF.